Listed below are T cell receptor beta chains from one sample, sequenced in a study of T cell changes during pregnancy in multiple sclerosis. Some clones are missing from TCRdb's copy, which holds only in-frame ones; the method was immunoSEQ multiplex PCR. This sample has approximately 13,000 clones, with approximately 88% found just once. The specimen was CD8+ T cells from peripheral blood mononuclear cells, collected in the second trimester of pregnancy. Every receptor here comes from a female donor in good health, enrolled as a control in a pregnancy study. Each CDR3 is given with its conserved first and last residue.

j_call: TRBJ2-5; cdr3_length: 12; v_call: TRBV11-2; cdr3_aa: CASSRQRETQYF
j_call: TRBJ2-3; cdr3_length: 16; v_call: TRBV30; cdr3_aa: CAWSSDWREGTDTQYF
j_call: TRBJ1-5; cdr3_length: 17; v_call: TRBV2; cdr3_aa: CASNEGTGRLSNQPQHF
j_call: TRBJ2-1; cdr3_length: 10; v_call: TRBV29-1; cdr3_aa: CSVRAGGPVF
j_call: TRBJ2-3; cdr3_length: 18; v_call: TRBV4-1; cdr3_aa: CASSQLALAGGDTDTQYF
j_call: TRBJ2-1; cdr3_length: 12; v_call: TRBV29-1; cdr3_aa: CSVEDRGYEQFF
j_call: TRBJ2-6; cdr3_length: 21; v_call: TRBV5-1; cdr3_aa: CASSRLAPGQGGYSGANVLTF
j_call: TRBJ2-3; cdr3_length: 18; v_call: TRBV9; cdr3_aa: CASSPLSGLAGLTDTQYF
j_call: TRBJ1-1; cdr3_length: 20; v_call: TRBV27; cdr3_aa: CASSLSYLSHGWGGDTEAFF
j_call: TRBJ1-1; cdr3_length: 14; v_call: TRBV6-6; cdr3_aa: CASSLTRVNTEAFF
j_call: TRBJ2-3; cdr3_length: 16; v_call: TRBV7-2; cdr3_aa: CASSHRDREVTDTQYF
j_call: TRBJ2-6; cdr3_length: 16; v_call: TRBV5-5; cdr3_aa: CASRGGRGSGANVLTF
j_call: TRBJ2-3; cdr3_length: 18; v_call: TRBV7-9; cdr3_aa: CASSSIPGLAGEADTQYF
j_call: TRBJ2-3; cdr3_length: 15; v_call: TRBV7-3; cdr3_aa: CASSNLAGVVDTQYF
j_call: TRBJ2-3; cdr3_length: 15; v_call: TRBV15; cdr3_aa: CATSMRREGQDTQYF
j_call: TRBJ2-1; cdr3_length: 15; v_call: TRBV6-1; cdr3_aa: CASRVIAGGPNEQFF
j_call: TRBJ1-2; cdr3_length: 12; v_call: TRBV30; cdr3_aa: CAWSDNNYGYTF
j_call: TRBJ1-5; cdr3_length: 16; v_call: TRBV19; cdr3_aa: CASSIGTGASNQPQHF
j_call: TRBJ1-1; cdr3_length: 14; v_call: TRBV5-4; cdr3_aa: CASRNRMEDTEAFF
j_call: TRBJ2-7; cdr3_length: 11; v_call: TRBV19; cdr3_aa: CASGPPYEQYF
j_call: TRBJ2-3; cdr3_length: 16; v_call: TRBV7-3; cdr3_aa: CASSPWAGPVADTQYF
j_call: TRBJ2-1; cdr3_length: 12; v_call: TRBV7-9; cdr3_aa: CASSLGANEQFF
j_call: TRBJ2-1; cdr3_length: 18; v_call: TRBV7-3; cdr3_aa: CASSPGWASGKDYNEQFF
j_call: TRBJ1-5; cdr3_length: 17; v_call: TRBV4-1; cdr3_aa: CASSPGLVRGGNQPQHF
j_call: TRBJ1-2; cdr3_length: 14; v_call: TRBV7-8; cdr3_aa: CASSPMGFNYGYTF
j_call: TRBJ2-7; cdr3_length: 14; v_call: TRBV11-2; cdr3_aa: CASSFDYQSYEQYF
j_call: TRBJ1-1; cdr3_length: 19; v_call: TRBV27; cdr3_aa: CASSLSSPSLSSQNTEAFF
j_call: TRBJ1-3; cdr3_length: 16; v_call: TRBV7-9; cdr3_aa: CASSPIRLISGNTIYF
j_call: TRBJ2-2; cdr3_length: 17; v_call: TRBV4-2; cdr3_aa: CASSQDTLAGTTGELFF
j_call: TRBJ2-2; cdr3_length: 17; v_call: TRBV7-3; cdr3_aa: CASSPGLAGPRTGELFF
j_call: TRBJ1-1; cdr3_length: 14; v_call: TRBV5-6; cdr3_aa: CASSLLLGTTEAFF
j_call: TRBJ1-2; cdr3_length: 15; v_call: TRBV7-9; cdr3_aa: CASSFPMRANYGYTF
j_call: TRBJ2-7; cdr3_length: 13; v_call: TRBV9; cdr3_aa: CASSVESGNEQYF
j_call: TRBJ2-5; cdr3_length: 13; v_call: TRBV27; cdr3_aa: CASSWGSRETQYF
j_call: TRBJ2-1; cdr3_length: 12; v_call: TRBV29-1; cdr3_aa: CSVEQGAFEQFF
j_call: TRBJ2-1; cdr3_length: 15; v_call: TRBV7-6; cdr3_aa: CASSPRQGRHNEQFF
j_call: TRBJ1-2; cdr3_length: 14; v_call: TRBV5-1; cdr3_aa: CASSSGQGVYGYTF
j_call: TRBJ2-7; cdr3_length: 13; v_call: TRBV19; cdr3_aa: CASMEGGHYEQYF
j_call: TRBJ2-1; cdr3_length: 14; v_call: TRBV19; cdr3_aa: CASSIGQGYNEQFF
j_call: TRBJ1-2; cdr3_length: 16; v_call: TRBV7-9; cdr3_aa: CASSPDRGRQIYGYTF
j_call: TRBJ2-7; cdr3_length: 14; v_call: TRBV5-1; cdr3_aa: CASSLELANYEQYF
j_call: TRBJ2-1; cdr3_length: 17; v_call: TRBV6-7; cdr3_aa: CASRRTPGTSGLGEQFF
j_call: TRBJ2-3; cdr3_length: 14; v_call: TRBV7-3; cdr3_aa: CASSLYQSTDTQYF
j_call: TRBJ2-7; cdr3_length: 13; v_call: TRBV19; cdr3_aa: CASSPGVSYEQYF
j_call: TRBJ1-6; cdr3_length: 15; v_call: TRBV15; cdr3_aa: CATSRDRTGGSPLHF